Here is one TCR beta chain with its context. These data are taken from a study of blood T cell repertoires in COVID-19. The wider study: Some COVID-19 samples were acute and others convalescent; all came from the United States, Italy and Spain.

Trimming cost V 3 bases and J 1 base; bases outside gene matches: 8. The germline gives CDR1 SGHTS, CDR2 YDEGEE. This CDR3 region has 16 residues. In the study's own analysis: Amplified reference gene primers provided the basis for estimating nucleated cell counts. The table came from immunoSEQ multiplex PCR; TCRdb's copy has only in-frame clones and leaves some out. Clone size and V and J calls were adopted from that table, with D and trimming inferred from the DNA. The sample yields 150,000 to 200,000 clones, 70% to 90% seen once. The J gene is TRBJ1-1, the V gene TRBV5-8; 8 bases line up with TRBD1. The TCR originated in a woman aged 50 to 60 with COVID-19, enrolled during active disease. What was sequenced was peripheral blood. As DNA, the CDR3 is TGTGCCAGCAGCTACAACACCGGGACAGGGAACACTGAAGCTTTCTTT. The encoded protein is CASSYNTGTGNTEAFF. The full variable domain, in which reference TRBV5-8 and TRBJ1-1 provide the parts outside the CDR3, is EAGVTQSPTHLIKTRGQQATLRCSPISGHTSVYWYQQALGLGLQFLLWYDEGEERNRGNFPPRFSGRQFPNYSSELNVNALELEDSALYLCASSYNTGTGNTEAFFGQGTRLTVV.